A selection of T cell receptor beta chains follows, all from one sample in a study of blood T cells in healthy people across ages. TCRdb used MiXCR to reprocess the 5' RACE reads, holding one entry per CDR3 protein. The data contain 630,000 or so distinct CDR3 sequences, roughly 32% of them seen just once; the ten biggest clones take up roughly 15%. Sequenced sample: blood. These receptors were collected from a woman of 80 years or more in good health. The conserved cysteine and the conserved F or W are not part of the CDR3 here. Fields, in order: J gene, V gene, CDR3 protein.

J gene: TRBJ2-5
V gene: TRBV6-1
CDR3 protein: ASSEGHGTSGEQY

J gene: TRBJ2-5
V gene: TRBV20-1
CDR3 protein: SAPLPFQETQY

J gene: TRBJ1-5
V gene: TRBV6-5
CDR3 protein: ASSETDQPQH

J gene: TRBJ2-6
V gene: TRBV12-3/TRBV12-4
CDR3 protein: ASSPDRGTPGANVLT

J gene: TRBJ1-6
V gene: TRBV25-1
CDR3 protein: ASREGLYNSPLH

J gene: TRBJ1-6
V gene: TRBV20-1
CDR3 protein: SANGQGLNNSPLH

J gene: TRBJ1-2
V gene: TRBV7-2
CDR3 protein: ASSAVDRGDGYT

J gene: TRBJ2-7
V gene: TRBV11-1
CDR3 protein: ASSRDRKPEQY

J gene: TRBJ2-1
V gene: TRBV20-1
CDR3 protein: SALKGNEQF

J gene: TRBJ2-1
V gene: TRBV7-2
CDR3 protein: ASSLAGGGGAHNEQF

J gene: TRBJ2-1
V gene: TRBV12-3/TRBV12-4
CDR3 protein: ASSSLGDFNEQF

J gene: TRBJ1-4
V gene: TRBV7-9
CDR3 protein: ASSQQGGPNNEKLF

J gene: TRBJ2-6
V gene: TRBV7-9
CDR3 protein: ASSPPRQGYSGANVLT

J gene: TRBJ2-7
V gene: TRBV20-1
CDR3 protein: SAKVGQGFEQY

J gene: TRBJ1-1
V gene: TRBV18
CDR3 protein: ASSRTEMNTEAF

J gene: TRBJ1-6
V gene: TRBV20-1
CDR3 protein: SAKTGVDNSPLH

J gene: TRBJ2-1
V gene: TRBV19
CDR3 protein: ASEPGLGPYNEQF

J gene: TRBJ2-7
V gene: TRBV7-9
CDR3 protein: ASSQRGSGVNEQY

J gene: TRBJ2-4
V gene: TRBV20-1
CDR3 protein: SAGVGGGSKNIQY

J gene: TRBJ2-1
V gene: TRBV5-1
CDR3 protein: ASSVGLAGDLSSYNEQF